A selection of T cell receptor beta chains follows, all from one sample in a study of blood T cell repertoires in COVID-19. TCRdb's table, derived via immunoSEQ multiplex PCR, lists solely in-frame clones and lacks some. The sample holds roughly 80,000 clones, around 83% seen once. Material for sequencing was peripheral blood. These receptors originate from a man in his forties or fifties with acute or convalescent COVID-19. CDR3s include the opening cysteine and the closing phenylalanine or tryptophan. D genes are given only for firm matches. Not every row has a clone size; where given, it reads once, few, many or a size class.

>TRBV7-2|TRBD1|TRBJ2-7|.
TGTGCCAGCAGCTTAGAGGGGGCATACGAGCAGTACTTC
CASSLEGAYEQYF
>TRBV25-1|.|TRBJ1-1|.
TGTGCCAGCAGGACAGCTATGAACACTGAAGCTTTCTTT
CASRTAMNTEAFF
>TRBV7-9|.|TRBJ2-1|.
TGTGCCAGCAGCCCACGGGAGAATATTTACAATGAGCAGTTCTTC
CASSPRENIYNEQFF
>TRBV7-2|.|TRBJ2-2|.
TGTGCCAGCAGCCCCGGGACATTGGCCGGGGAGCTGTTTTTT
CASSPGTLAGELFF
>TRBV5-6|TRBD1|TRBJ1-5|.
TGTGCCAGCAGCCGGGGGACAGGGGGCTTGGCCCAGCATTTT
CASSRGTGGLAQHF
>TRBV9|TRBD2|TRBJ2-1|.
TGTGCCAGCAGCGTACCGACTAGCGGGAGGCCAAGCTCCTACAATGAGCAGTTCTTC
CASSVPTSGRPSSYNEQFF
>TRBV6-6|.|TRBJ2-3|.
TGTGCCAGCAGGGGCGGGAGCACAGATACGCAGTATTTT
CASRGGSTDTQYF
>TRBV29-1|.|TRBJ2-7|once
TGCAGCGTCTCCGGGACTGTGTCCTACGAGCAGTACTTC
CSVSGTVSYEQYF
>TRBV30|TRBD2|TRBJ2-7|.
TGTGCCTGGAGTGGGGAGGGCCCCTACGAGCAGTACTTC
CAWSGEGPYEQYF
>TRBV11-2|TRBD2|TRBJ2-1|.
TGTGCCAGCAGCTTACAGCAGCGGGGACCCAAAGAGGATGAGCAGTTCTTC
CASSLQQRGPKEDEQFF
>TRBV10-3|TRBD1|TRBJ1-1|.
TGTGCCATCAGGTATACAGGGGAAGGCACTGAAGCTTTCTTT
CAIRYTGEGTEAFF
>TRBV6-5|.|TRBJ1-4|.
TGTGCCAGCAGGGCTAGCAGCGAAAAACTGTTTTTT
CASRASSEKLFF
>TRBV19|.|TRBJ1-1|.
TGTGCCAGTAGTCCCCAATCGAACACTGAAGCTTTCTTT
CASSPQSNTEAFF
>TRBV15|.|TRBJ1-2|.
TGTGCCACCAGCACCGGACAGACCCCAAGGGGCTACACCTTC
CATSTGQTPRGYTF
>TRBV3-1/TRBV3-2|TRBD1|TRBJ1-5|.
TGTGCCAGCAGCCCTAGACAGGGTGGCAATCAGCCCCAGCATTTT
CASSPRQGGNQPQHF
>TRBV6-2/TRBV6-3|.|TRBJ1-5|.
TGTGCCAGCAGTTCCACCGGGGGGCCAAGCAATCAGCCCCAGCATTTT
CASSSTGGPSNQPQHF
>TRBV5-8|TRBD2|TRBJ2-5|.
TGTGCCAGCAGCCCTGGAGTAGCGGGGGTTTCGGAGACCCAGTACTTC
CASSPGVAGVSETQYF
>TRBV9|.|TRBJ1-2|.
TGTGCCAGCAGCTCCGGGACTTCGGAGGGAGGCTACACCTTC
CASSSGTSEGGYTF
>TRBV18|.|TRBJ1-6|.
TGTGCCAGCTCACCACGGGACACCCACCGAAATTCACCCCTCCACTTT
CASSPRDTHRNSPLHF
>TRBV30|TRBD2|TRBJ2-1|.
TGTGCCTGGAGTACCGGACTAGCGGGGGGCAATGAGCAGTTCTTC
CAWSTGLAGGNEQFF
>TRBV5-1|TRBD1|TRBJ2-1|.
TGCGCCAGCAGCTGGGGGACAGGGGGAGAGGTCAATGAGCAGTTCTTC
CASSWGTGGEVNEQFF
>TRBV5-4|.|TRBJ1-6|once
TGTGCCAGCAGCCTAAGACAAGATTCACCCCTCCACTTT
CASSLRQDSPLHF